Sequencing of this T cell receptor (beta chain) was carried out in a study of Ad26.COV2.S vaccination and SARS-CoV-2 variants. Study-level findings and limits: Recipients of either vaccine or placebo displayed similar breadth of non-spike TCRs. Using TCR breadth and depth analyses may have led to underestimated total T cell responses. Vaccinees showed greater spike-specific TCR breadth than placebo recipients.

About this clone itself: Antigen unknown.

Here immunoSEQ multiplex PCR was the method, and the copy in TCRdb shows in-frame clones only, minus some. The sample gives hundreds of thousands of clones, about 90% of which show up once; roughly 3.9% is in the top ten. V gave up 4 bases and J gave up 4 bases, with 16 bases separating them. The CDR3 length is 15 residues. Germline V gene sequence: CDR1 LGHDT, CDR2 YNNKEL (reference sequence). Here the sequenced sample was peripheral blood, taken after recovery from COVID-19. The clonotype was recovered from a human donor who had recovered from COVID-19. The rearrangement uses TRBV3-1 (or the pseudogene TRBV3-2) and TRBJ2-5; a weak D match, TRBD1 (5 bases). The CDR3 protein is CASSLQDGPPETQYF. The CDR3 DNA reads TGTGCCAGCAGCCTACAGGACGGCCCTCCAGAGACCCAGTACTTC.